The clone carrying this T cell receptor beta chain was picked up a small number of times. What it binds is not known. The PCR employed 60 Vbeta primers together with 13 Jbeta primers. In the authors' workflow: Unique TCR beta chains totaled about 78 million in a later count, with around 11 million of them shared. Profiled with immunoSEQ multiplex PCR; TCRdb holds only in-frame clones, not every one. The V and J calls and clone size come from that table; D and trimming were worked out from the DNA. The table has about 140,000 clones, around a tenth seen once. Germline V lookup: CDR1 LGHNA, CDR2 YSLEER. CDR3 length: 15 residues. After removal of 1 base from V and 8 bases from J, the junction contained 7 bases not matched to a gene. Though probably carrying unrecorded immune exposures, donors were nominally healthy at sampling. The sample originates from a study of cytomegalovirus exposure and HLA in healthy donors.

Study conclusions and caveats: Data from an earlier analysis indicated that most TCR beta V segments were productive either about 87% or about 30% of the time.

Material: PBMCs. The chain uses TRBV4-3 and TRBJ1-4; 7 positions match TRBD1. The origin of this receptor is a male donor in good health and CMV-seronegative. Written as DNA, the CDR3 is TGCGCCAGCAGCCAAGGACAGGGAATGGAGGAAAAACTGTTTTTT. This sequence encodes CASSQGQGMEEKLFF.